The sample holds many counts of the clone carrying this T cell receptor (beta chain). The source of the sample is a study of beta chain features in type 1 diabetes. The investigators reverse transcribed all of the isolated RNA, so they sequenced expressed TCRB transcripts. The repertoire was sequenced with immunoSEQ multiplex PCR; TCRdb's copy has only in-frame clones and lacks some. The table shows around 290,000 clones, with under 8.5% occurring only once. This CDR3 is built from 11 residues. V lost 5 bases and J 2 bases, leaving 2 bases between the germline ends. The V gene's germline CDR1 is SGHAT and CDR2 FQDESV (reference sequence).

Material for sequencing was central memory CD4+ T cells from blood. The receptor's source is a woman aged 18-35 years in good health. This chain links TRBV11-1 with TRBJ2-3, with no clear D. CDR3 loop: CASSLTDTQYF. DNA of the CDR3: TGTGCCAGCAGCCTCACAGATACGCAGTATTTT.